The present T cell receptor beta chain was sequenced within a study of shared clonotypes between healthy human individuals (TCRdb year 2020). As for the study more broadly: The cohort comprised a couple of women and a few men aged 18 to 49 years. For each donor, CD4 naive and CD4 memory were each run on three plates, CD8 naive on two plates, and CD8 memory on one plate. Blood TCR repertoires of several healthy adults were deeply sequenced to estimate repertoire size and the extent of clonotype sharing between individuals. To increase sequencing depth and limit assay-specific biases, different laboratories used diverse techniques to prepare libraries and sequence TCR repertoires. Per donor, leukapheresis produced somewhere between about 0.8 and 9 billion PBMCs.

A remark on this clone: No antigen is known for it. There are no base qualities to consult, and no much larger clone falls within one base.

General study outcomes and caveats: Naive subsets generally had larger estimated clonotype richness than memory subsets. Only blood was sampled, and tissue TCR repertoires likely differ from those in blood. Even with the large sequencing depth, rarefaction of the sorted-subset datasets indicated that sequencing was incomplete. Compared with non-shared clonotypes, clonotypes shared by all four sorted-subset donors had higher generation probabilities. Based on pairwise subsampling, the degree of clonotype sharing among donors was expected to be affected by sequencing depth. Sharing across a handful of donors was observed for 4.5% to 6.5% of naive CD4, 3% to 3.5% of naive CD8, around 2.5% of memory CD4, and about 0.4% of memory CD8 clonotypes. The genetic and exposure-history diversity represented was limited by the small number of donors.

CD8 naive samples were CD45RO-negative cells positively selected for CCR7, giving a CD45RA+CCR7+ population that excluded TemRA cells. Donors were healthy HIV-negative adults with no recently reported acute infections or vaccinations. Every donor was a Caucasian adult residing in Nashville, Tennessee, USA. After blood collection by leukapheresis, PBMCs were isolated using Ficoll-Histopaque density gradient centrifugation and then cryopreserved in the vapor phase of liquid nitrogen. Analytical flow cytometry was used to check the purity and quantity of every magnetically sorted T cell population. Genomic DNA was isolated from every sorted fraction and measured by UV absorbance on a Nanodrop 2000c. Using the deep immunoSEQ assay, multiplex PCR amplified TCR CDR3 regions from genomic DNA. Extracted genomic DNA from each cell subset was distributed evenly across all wells of several immunoSEQ 96-well plates, and each plate was treated as a replicate. Each replicate PCR for sorted subsets received roughly 0.2 ug genomic DNA, equal to about 30,000 T cell genomes. Purified libraries were measured with a Qubit 3.0 fluorometer, size-checked on a Bioanalyzer 2100, and measured again with the KAPA Library Quantification kit. Every immunoSEQ 96-well plate was sequenced on a separate single-read 150-cycle Illumina NextSeq 550 flow cell. Per the original workflow: The immunoSEQ output contained only junctional sequences without quality scores, so filtering could not match that applied to full-length reads. Sequences were annotated with PyIR, a Python wrapper for IgBLAST v1.9, using IMGT germline references to assign V/J genes and CDR3. Any read was removed if the V/J assignment was weak (E-value above 1e-6), the CDR3 was missing, or the read contained stop codons, out-of-frame junctions, or ambiguous translated residues. V3J clonotypes were defined by identical inferred V gene, J gene, and CDR3 amino acid sequence. The percentage overlap between two repertoires was calculated by dividing the number of shared unique clonotypes by the size of the smaller repertoire. RTK rarefaction, the Chao1 estimator, and Recon v2.1 estimates of unobserved clonotypes were used to assess repertoire richness. Generation probabilities were computed with OLGA for all TCRbeta clonotypes obtained by the gDNA method from several donors. In TCRdb, the immuneACCESS table is reduced to in-frame sequences with V and J assigned. These tables do not hold every clone; where another copy was compared, an unresolved V gene accounts for under half, and the others remain unexplained. The DNA was the basis for D and trimming; V, J and clone size are from that table. The sample table shows around 2,000,000 clones, and 85% to 95% are seen once. In total, the top ten clones hold 1% to 1.5% of the sample.

From its cysteine to its phenylalanine, the CDR3 spans 18 amino acids. Left in the record is the CDR3 DNA by itself, 54 bases read in frame from the first base. From V the trimming removes 4 bases and from J it removes 1 base, while the gene matches leave 12 bases of the junction unaccounted for. CDR1 and CDR2 (SGHAT, FQNNGV) derive from the germline V gene. Specimen: naive CD8+ T cells sorted from blood. The label giving this sample's cell subset or site can be read as: CD45RA+CCR7+. The sequence links TRBV11-2 to TRBJ2-2; 7 bases in the junction line up with TRBD1. This sequence was found in a man younger than 30 in good health. The CDR3: CASSYPEQGLLNTGELFF. The DNA reads as follows: TGTGCCAGCAGCTACCCGGAACAGGGGTTACTGAACACCGGGGAGCTGTTTTTT.